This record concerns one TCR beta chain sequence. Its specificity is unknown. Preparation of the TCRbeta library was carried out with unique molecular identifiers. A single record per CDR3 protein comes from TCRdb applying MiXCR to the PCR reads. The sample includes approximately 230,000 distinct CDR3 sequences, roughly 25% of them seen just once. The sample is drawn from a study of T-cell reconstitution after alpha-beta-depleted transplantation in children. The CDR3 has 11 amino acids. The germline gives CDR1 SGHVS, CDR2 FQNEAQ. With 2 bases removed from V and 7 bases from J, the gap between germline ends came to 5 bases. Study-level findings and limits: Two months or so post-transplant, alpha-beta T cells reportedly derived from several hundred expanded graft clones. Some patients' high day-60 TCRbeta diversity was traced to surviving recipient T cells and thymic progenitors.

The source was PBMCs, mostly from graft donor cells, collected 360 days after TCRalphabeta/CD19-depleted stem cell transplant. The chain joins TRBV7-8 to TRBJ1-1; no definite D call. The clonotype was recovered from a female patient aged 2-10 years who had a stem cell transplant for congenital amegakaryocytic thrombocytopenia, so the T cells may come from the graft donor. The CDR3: CASSLQDEAFF. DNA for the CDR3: TGTGCCAGCAGCTTACAGGATGAAGCTTTCTTT.